Listed below are T cell receptor beta chains from one sample, sequenced in a study of blood T cells in healthy people across ages. One entry per CDR3 protein, called by TCRdb with MiXCR from the 5' RACE reads. Among roughly 700,000 distinct CDR3 sequences listed, roughly 30% were seen once. Sequencing was done on a sample of blood. The source of these receptors is a woman aged 80 or over in good health. The CDR3 runs from the conserved cysteine through the conserved F or W. The D gene is left open where the match is weak. Size is omitted from some rows. Given values are once, few, many or a class for expanded clones.

cdr3_length j_call d_call clone_size v_call cdr3_aa cdr3_nt
18 TRBJ2-1 TRBD2 many TRBV7-2 CASSSPAGGPSSYNEQFF TGTGCCAGCAGCTCTCCAGCGGGGGGCCCAAGCTCCTACAATGAGCAGTTCTTC
16 TRBJ2-1 - many TRBV29-1 CSVELAGPNSYNEQFF TGCAGCGTTGAACTGGCGGGACCGAACTCCTACAATGAGCAGTTCTTC
13 TRBJ2-6 - - TRBV6-5 CASTRSGANVLTF TGTGCCAGCACTCGGTCTGGGGCCAACGTCCTGACTTTC
13 TRBJ2-5 TRBD1 - TRBV3-1 CASSRGTGRKQYF TGTGCCAGCAGCCGAGGGACAGGGCGCAAGCAGTACTTC
15 TRBJ2-5 - many TRBV6-6 CASSALLSGQETQYF TGTGCCAGCAGTGCACTACTTAGCGGACAAGAGACCCAGTACTTC
12 TRBJ1-2 - many TRBV6-1 CASSWAVYGYTF TGTGCCAGCAGTTGGGCAGTTTATGGCTACACCTTC
14 TRBJ2-3 TRBD2 many TRBV5-4 CASSPGTSRDTQYF TGTGCCAGCAGCCCCGGGACTAGCAGAGATACGCAGTATTTT
13 TRBJ1-1 - few TRBV7-2 CASSGRQSTEAFF TGTGCCAGCAGCGGTCGACAGTCCACTGAAGCTTTCTTT
16 TRBJ2-3 TRBD1 many TRBV9 CASSVSRDRGTDTQYF TGTGCCAGCAGCGTGAGCCGGGACAGGGGCACAGATACGCAGTATTTT
14 TRBJ2-2 TRBD2 - TRBV7-2 CASSSTGGAGELFF TGTGCCAGCAGCTCCACTGGGGGGGCCGGGGAGCTGTTTTTT
16 TRBJ2-1 - - TRBV20-1 CSASPRPTLGCNEQFF TGCAGTGCTAGCCCCAGGCCCACCCTGGGGTGCAATGAGCAGTTCTTC
12 TRBJ1-2 - many TRBV20-1 CSAETGLYGYTF TGCAGTGCTGAGACAGGACTCTATGGCTACACCTTC
14 TRBJ2-3 - - TRBV28 CASSEPGDTDTQYF TGTGCCAGCAGTGAGCCCGGGGACACAGATACGCAGTATTTT
16 TRBJ2-7 TRBD1 many TRBV5-1 CASSRHTGTGTDEQYF TGCGCCAGCAGCCGTCACACCGGGACAGGGACAGACGAGCAGTACTTC
15 TRBJ1-4 - many TRBV28 CASSFVSFPNEKLFF TGTGCCAGCAGTTTTGTTTCCTTCCCTAATGAAAAACTGTTTTTT
14 TRBJ1-6 - - TRBV5-1 CASSSGHDNSPLHF TGCGCCAGCAGCTCCGGCCATGATAATTCACCCCTCCACTTT
13 TRBJ1-2 - once TRBV12-3/TRBV12-4 CASSQTTGHGYTF TGTGCCAGCAGCCAGACTACAGGGCATGGCTACACCTTC
12 TRBJ2-7 - many TRBV12-3/TRBV12-4 CASKQGLYEQYF TGTGCCAGCAAACAGGGCCTATACGAGCAGTACTTC
13 TRBJ2-1 TRBD2 many TRBV20-1 CSARLAEYNEQFF TGCAGTGCTAGACTAGCGGAGTACAATGAGCAGTTCTTC
15 TRBJ1-1 - few TRBV6-5 CASSPLGEGSTEAFF TGTGCCAGCAGTCCCCTCGGGGAGGGAAGTACTGAAGCTTTCTTT
14 TRBJ1-2 TRBD1 many TRBV5-1 CASSLGDRAYGYTF TGCGCCAGCAGCTTGGGGGACAGGGCCTATGGCTACACCTTC
13 TRBJ1-6 - - TRBV6-6 CASSPGRSSPLHF TGTGCCAGCAGTCCTGGTAGGAGTTCACCCCTCCACTTT
15 TRBJ2-1 TRBD1 many TRBV5-1 CASSLVGTGVEEQFF TGCGCCAGCAGCTTGGTGGGGACAGGGGTAGAAGAGCAGTTCTTC
15 TRBJ2-7 TRBD2 many TRBV6-5 CASSYLRGSGREQYF TGTGCCAGCAGTTACCTCCGGGGGTCCGGGAGGGAGCAGTACTTC